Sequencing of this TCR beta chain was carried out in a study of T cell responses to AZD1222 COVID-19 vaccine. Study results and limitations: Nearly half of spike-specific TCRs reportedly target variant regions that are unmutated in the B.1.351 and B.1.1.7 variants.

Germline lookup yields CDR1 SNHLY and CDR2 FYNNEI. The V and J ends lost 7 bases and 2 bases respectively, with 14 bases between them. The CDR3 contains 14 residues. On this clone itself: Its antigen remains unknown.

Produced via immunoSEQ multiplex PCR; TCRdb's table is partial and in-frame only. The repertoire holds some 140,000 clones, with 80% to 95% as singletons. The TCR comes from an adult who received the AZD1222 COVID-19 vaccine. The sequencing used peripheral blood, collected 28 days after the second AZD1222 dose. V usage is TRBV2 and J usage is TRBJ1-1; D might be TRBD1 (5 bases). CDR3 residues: CASKYGGFNTEAFF. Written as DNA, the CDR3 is TGTGCCAGCAAGTACGGGGGGTTTAACACTGAAGCTTTCTTT. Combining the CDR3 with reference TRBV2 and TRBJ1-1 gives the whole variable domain EPEVTQTPSHQVTQMGQEVILRCVPISNHLYFYWYRQILGQKVEFLVSFYNNEISEKSEIFDDQFSVERPDGSNFTLKIRSTKLEDSAMYFCASKYGGFNTEAFFGQGTRLTVV.